This section outlines one TCR beta chain sequence together with its context. Its target is not known. The record originates from a study of cytomegalovirus exposure and HLA in healthy donors. Points from the study as a whole: Later, an analysis showed that TCR beta chains associated with HLA were more clonally expanded than others that were equally common. Cytomegalovirus association was assigned to about 180 TCR beta chains.

PCR primers comprised 60 Vbeta and 13 Jbeta primers. The table came from immunoSEQ multiplex PCR; TCRdb's copy has only in-frame clones and leaves some out. The table has 55,000 to 75,000 clones, almost 80% seen once. Sequencing input: PBMCs. The TCR sequence derives from a girl between 5 and 17 years old in good health and CMV-seropositive.

CDR3 amino acids: CASSQVRGGDTEAFF. DNA of the CDR3: TGCGCCAGCAGTCAAGTGCGGGGGGGGGACACTGAAGCTTTCTTT. V gene TRBV23-1 combines with J gene TRBJ1-1, with a tentative D call TRBD1 (5 bases). TRBV23-1 is marked as an open reading frame, function uncertain. V lost 2 bases, J lost 3 bases, and 13 bases lay in between. CDR3 length: 15 residues.